This TCR beta chain was obtained from a study of technical replicates of blood from several donors. The CDR3 is 16 residues long. Germline values: CDR1 LGHNA, CDR2 YNFKEQ. The germline V and J ends were trimmed by 3 bases and 1 base, with 13 bases remaining between them. Repertoires were generated with immunoSEQ multiplex PCR, while TCRdb's copy carries only in-frame clones and drops some. The sample shows 55,000 to 75,000 clones, 93% of them seen only once. J is TRBJ1-3 and V is TRBV4-2, with D possibly being TRBD1 (5 bases). This TCR derives from a human donor in good health. Some clones in this sample may be carry-over from other donors' samples. The material sequenced was PBMCs. The DNA for the CDR3 is TGTGCCAGCAGCCACGGGGGGGAGGGGTCTGGAAACACCATATATTTT. It codes for CASSHGGEGSGNTIYF.